This record looks at one T cell receptor (beta chain) sequence and its context. No antigen is known for it. Between the trimmed V and J ends, which lost 7 bases and 2 bases, there was a span of 11 bases. This CDR3 region has 12 residues. Germline values: CDR1 SQVTM, CDR2 ANQGSEA. This entry belongs to a study of CD8+ T cells in alopecia areata. Study at large: The percentage of affected scalp area served as the score of severity for treated patients.

Study-level points and caveats: Relative to mice, TCR sharing across patients was less clear, a difference possibly HLA-related.

Following extraction, RNA underwent reverse transcription to cDNA, which served as the sequencing template. TCRdb's copy holds only in-frame clones and misses some; the assay was immunoSEQ multiplex PCR. The sample has roughly 180,000 clones; 45% to 65% are singletons. Treatment meaning: oral pan-JAK inhibitor, 5-10 mg twice daily. PBMCs, the starting material, were the source of sorted CD4+ and CD8+ T cells. The input for sequencing was CD4+ T cells sorted from blood, taken at week 4, from a patient treated with tofacitinib. This chain joins TRBV29-1 and TRBJ2-5; D remains unclear. This TCR derives from a human donor with alopecia areata. The CDR3 DNA is TGCAGCGCCGAAGCCGGGCAAGAGACCCAGTACTTC. Translation gives CSAEAGQETQYF.